This entry lists 5 T cell receptor beta chains sequenced from one sample in a study of CD8 T cells in ankylosing spondylitis. TCRdb used MiXCR to reprocess the 5' RACE reads, holding one entry per CDR3 protein. The sample gives approximately 150,000 distinct CDR3 sequences, 9.5% to 10% of which show up once; less than 15% is in the top ten. The specimen was blood, either unsorted or a sorted T cell fraction (not recorded which). The receptors stem from a female donor with ankylosing spondylitis or in good health (not recorded which).

The chain employs TRBV6-5 and TRBJ2-7, with 11 bases that match TRBD2. The germline V gene has CDR1 MNHEY and CDR2 SVGAGI. This CDR3 is built from 14 residues. The V and J ends lost 3 bases and 5 bases, in that order; junction bases with no gene match: 3. The CDR3 DNA reads TGTGCCAGCAGTTATACTAGCGGGAGTAACGAGCAGTACTTC. Its protein product is CASSYTSGSNEQYF.

This clonotype came up a few times. This rearrangement joins TRBV20-1 to TRBJ2-7; D perhaps matches TRBD2 (6 bases). Germline V gene lookup returns CDR1 DFQATT and CDR2 SNEGSKA (reference sequence). V was trimmed by 1 base and J by 3 bases, leaving 13 bases between them. This CDR3 is built from 14 residues. In DNA, the CDR3 is TGCAGTGCTAGAGGTGAGCAGGGAGGCTACGAGCAGTACTTC. It codes for CSARGEQGGYEQYF.

This clonotype showed up many times. The CDR3 loop reads CASSSGQHTEAFF. The CDR3, as DNA: TGCGCCAGCAGCAGTGGACAGCACACTGAAGCTTTCTTT. The chain employs TRBV5-1 and TRBJ1-1; maybe TRBD1 (6 bases). V lost 4 bases, J lost 3 bases, and 10 bases lay in between. The CDR3 runs to 13 residues. Germline CDR1 and CDR2: SGHRS and YFSETQ.

The table lists this clonotype with a few counts. V and J are TRBV4-2 and TRBJ1-4; D is perhaps TRBD1 (6 bases). The V end was cut by 2 bases, the J end by 8 bases, with 12 bases between. The CDR3 is made up of 14 amino acids. Looked up from germline, CDR1 is LGHNA and CDR2 is YNFKEQ. In DNA, the CDR3 is TGTGCCAGCAGCCAAAGGGAGAGGGGGGAAAAACTGTTTTTT. As protein: CASSQRERGEKLFF.

The chain couples TRBV10-3 to TRBJ1-1; tentatively, D is TRBD1 (5 bases). The CDR3 contains 16 residues. Deletions cut 10 bases from V and 0 bases from J, with 21 bases between. Per the germline V gene, CDR1 is ENHRY and CDR2 is SYGVKD. The CDR3 coding sequence is TGTGCCAGCACCCCGGGACCGTTGAATCTGAACACTGAAGCTTTCTTT. Encoded protein: CASTPGPLNLNTEAFF.